This TCR beta chain came from a study of blood T cell repertoires in COVID-19. Study-level information: Researchers got acute and convalescent COVID-19 samples from the United States, Italy and Spain. T cells, B-cell-depleted T cells, or PBMCs provided the cDNA or gDNA that served as material.

CDR3 size: 11 residues. Germline V lookup: CDR1 GTSNPN, CDR2 SVGIG (reference sequence). V was cut by 4 bases and J by 8 bases, with 9 bases left in between. Under the authors' procedure: Reference gene primer amplification in the assay estimated nucleated cell counts. The data were produced by immunoSEQ multiplex PCR, yet TCRdb's version contains in-frame clones alone and is incomplete. V, J and clone size were drawn from that table, and D and trimming were deduced from the DNA. The sample gives roughly 260,000 clones, 70% to 90% of which show up once; 2% to 2.5% is in the top ten. The specimen sequenced was peripheral blood. The TCR was taken from a woman aged 40 to 55 who had recovered from COVID-19. The J gene is TRBJ2-1, the V gene TRBV30; D gene uncertain. CDR3 residues: CAWKSVYEQFF. For the CDR3, the DNA is TGTGCCTGGAAGTCGGTTTATGAGCAGTTCTTC.